This TCR beta chain was documented in a study of identifying expanded T cells in peripheral blood. Findings and caveats of the study: Differentially abundant clones: approximately 1.3 between replicates, approximately 15 at two to three weeks, less than 20 at four. Across healthy donors, higher total template counts meant significantly greater approximately two-week count variance.

Measured with immunoSEQ multiplex PCR; TCRdb has only the in-frame clones, and not every one. The data show about 58,000 clones, 89% seen once. During the collection period, no donor immune events like infections were recorded. V was pared by 5 bases and J by 1 base, with 8 bases between. CDR3 size: 13 residues. The germline V gene encodes CDR1 SGHAT and CDR2 FQNNGV. Details on this clone: Its antigen is as yet unknown.

The TCR sequence derives from a person between 18 and 70 years old in good health. The chain joins TRBV11-2 to TRBJ2-5, with D perhaps TRBD2 (6 bases). The sample was blood. CDR3 region: CASSPGVQETQYF. CDR3 nucleotides: TGTGCCAGCAGCCCGGGGGTCCAAGAGACCCAGTACTTC.